The T cell receptor (beta chain) described here comes from a study of CD8+ T cells in alopecia areata. Extracted RNA was reverse transcribed, and the resulting cDNA served as sequencing template. Clones were sequenced by immunoSEQ multiplex PCR, and TCRdb holds only the in-frame ones, with some missing. This table holds 130,000 to 150,000 clones, around 82% found once. Stated treatment: oral pan-JAK inhibitor, 5-10 mg twice daily. Separation by sorting yielded CD4+ and CD8+ T cells from PBMCs. V was clipped by 2 bases and J by 4 bases, with 8 bases between them. The germline gives CDR1 SGHVS, CDR2 FQNEAQ. This CDR3 has 13 amino acids.

Sample: CD8+ T cells sorted from blood, taken at week 4, from a patient treated with tofacitinib. This receptor was identified in a human donor with alopecia areata. The genes are TRBV7-8 and TRBJ1-1; TRBD1 might be the D (5 bases). The CDR3 is CASSLFGATEAFF. The CDR3, as DNA: TGTGCCAGCAGCTTATTCGGGGCCACTGAAGCTTTCTTT. Looking up the rest from reference TRBV7-8 and TRBJ1-1 gives the full variable domain: GAGVSQSPRYKVAKRGQDVALRCDPISGHVSLFWYQQALGQGPEFLTYFQNEAQLDKSGLPSDRFFAERPEGSVSTLKIQRTQQEDSAVYLCASSLFGATEAFFGQGTRLTVV.